Shown below are 30 T cell receptor beta chains from a single sample sequenced in a study of HIV-infected patients and healthy controls. Alpha and beta constant-region primers primed reverse transcription of about 0.5 ug RNA. Using multiplexing indices, alpha and beta chain libraries were generated apart by chain-specific third strand synthesis. In TCRdb, the 5' RACE reads were re-called with MiXCR into one record per CDR3 protein. The table lists roughly 20,000 distinct CDR3 sequences, approximately 9.1% of them singletons. The repertoire came from unfractionated whole blood and reflected all unsorted peripheral T cells. The sample was blood. The receptors come from an adult in good health.

At least ten counts were recorded for this clonotype. The genes are TRBV12-3 or TRBV12-4 and TRBJ1-5; D gene ambiguous. The CDR3 loop spans 12 amino acids. Trimming removed 2 bases from V and 8 bases from J, with 7 bases in between. CDR3: CASSLSIEPQHF. The CDR3 region has the DNA TGTGCCAGCAGTTTAAGTATTGAGCCCCAGCATTTT.

Ten or more counts support this clonotype. As DNA, the CDR3 is TGTGCCAGCAGCCCCCGGGACAGGGTTGTTGGAGAGCAGTACTTC. Amino acid sequence: CASSPRDRVVGEQYF. The chain has TRBV28 and TRBJ2-7, with 9 bases identical to TRBD1. After removal of 6 bases from V and 7 bases from J, the junction contained 13 bases not matched to a gene. Germline V CDR1 and CDR2: MDHEN, SYDVKM. There are 15 residues in the CDR3.

The table lists this clonotype with a count of one. V usage is TRBV20-1 and J usage is TRBJ2-2; 11 positions match TRBD2. The CDR3 extends over 14 amino acids. Germline assignment: CDR1 DFQATT and CDR2 SNEGSKA (reference sequence). After removal of 6 bases from V and 7 bases from J, the junction contained 7 bases not matched to a gene. CDR3 in amino acids: CSAHASGGSGELFF. CDR3 in DNA: TGCAGTGCCCACGCTAGCGGGGGGAGCGGGGAGCTGTTTTTT.

The rearrangement links TRBV6-6 to TRBJ1-1, with D maybe TRBD1 (6 bases). Germline V lookup: CDR1 MNHNY, CDR2 SVGAGI (reference sequence). The CDR3 has 14 residues. Trimming left V 6 bases short and J 5 bases short, with 16 bases between. The CDR3 region has the DNA TGTGCCAGCAGGCCCTCCGGGGGCTCGACTGAAGCTTTCTTT. Encoded protein: CASRPSGGSTEAFF.

This clonotype was observed many times. The gene calls are TRBV5-4 and TRBJ2-1; 9 positions agree with TRBD1. Unmatched junction bases numbered 11, after V lost 2 bases and J lost 14 bases. Per the germline V gene, CDR1 is SGHNT and CDR2 is YYREEE (reference sequence). CDR3 length equals 14 residues. DNA for the CDR3: TGTGCCAGCAGCTTTTCGTCACGCCGGGACAGGGAGTTCTTC. It encodes CASSFSSRRDREFF.

V gene TRBV7-9 combines with J gene TRBJ2-3, with 8 positions matching TRBD2. Trimming cost V 4 bases and J 6 bases; bases outside gene matches: 12. The CDR3 loop spans 16 amino acids. Looked up from germline, CDR1 is SEHNR and CDR2 is FQNEAQ (reference sequence). CDR3 loop: CASSSGRGGSDDTQYF. DNA of the CDR3: TGTGCCAGCAGCTCCGGGAGGGGCGGGAGTGATGATACGCAGTATTTT.

Judged by abundance, this clonotype is medium-sized. This chain uses TRBV7-2 with TRBJ2-3; a possible D gene is TRBD2 (6 bases). This CDR3 has 16 amino acids. CDR1 is SGHTA, CDR2 FQGNSA, per germline. V lost 0 bases to trimming and J lost 0 bases, with 10 bases between them. In nucleotides, the CDR3 is TGTGCCAGCAGCTTAGCCCTAGCGACTAGCACAGATACGCAGTATTTT. Amino acid sequence: CASSLALATSTDTQYF. The whole variable domain, filled in from reference TRBV7-2 and TRBJ2-3, reads GAGVSQSPSNKVTEKGKDVELRCDPISGHTALYWYRQSLGQGLEFLIYFQGNSAPDKSGLPSDRFSAERTGGSVSTLTIQRTQQEDSAVYLCASSLALATSTDTQYFGPGTRLTVL.

In this sample, this clonotype turned up many times. The genes are TRBV27 and TRBJ2-3, with D uncertain. The CDR3 runs 14 residues. V was cut by 3 bases and J by 2 bases, with 9 bases left in between. Germline-derived CDR1 and CDR2 are MNHEY and SMNVEV (reference sequence). The CDR3 sequence: CASSFNILTDTQYF. Here the CDR3 DNA reads TGTGCCAGCAGTTTTAACATCCTCACAGATACGCAGTATTTT.

By sample share, this clonotype is medium-sized (0.01 to 0.1%). The chain is built from TRBV27 and TRBJ2-1; D is perhaps TRBD2 (6 bases). CDR3 length equals 16 residues. Germline V lookup: CDR1 MNHEY, CDR2 SMNVEV (reference sequence). The V end lost 3 bases, the J end lost 4 bases, and 16 bases lay between the germline ends. CDR3 in DNA: TGTGCCAGCAGTTTTGATGCGGGGAACCGGTACAATGAGCAGTTCTTC. It encodes CASSFDAGNRYNEQFF.

This clonotype ranks as medium-sized. The chain uses TRBV6-5 and TRBJ2-3, with D maybe TRBD2 (6 bases). V lost 6 bases and J lost 5, with 21 bases in between. Germline CDR1 is MNHEY and CDR2 is SVGAGI. There are 16 residues in the CDR3. The CDR3 DNA reads as TGTGCCAGCAGCCTCGGAGGGGACCTAGGTCGAGATACGCAGTATTTT. Protein product: CASSLGGDLGRDTQYF.

V is TRBV3-1 and J is TRBJ1-1; the D gene is possibly TRBD1 (5 bases). Trimming stripped 6 bases from V and 5 bases from J, with 16 bases between. Looked up from germline, CDR1 is LGHDT and CDR2 is YNNKEL (reference sequence). The CDR3 covers 14 residues. The DNA of the CDR3 is TGTGCCAGCAGGGGATTTGGGGCGCAGACTGAAGCTTTCTTT. This gives the protein CASRGFGAQTEAFF.

This clonotype was picked up many times. The rearrangement links TRBV28 to TRBJ1-2; D is unclear. The CDR3 is 12 amino acids. The V end lost 8 bases, the J end lost 8 bases, and 15 bases lay between the germline ends. Looked up from germline, CDR1 is MDHEN and CDR2 is SYDVKM. In nucleotides, the CDR3 is TGTGCCAGCGCTGACCCTGGTAGGGGCTACACCTTC. Translated: CASADPGRGYTF.

J is TRBJ1-1 and V is TRBV29-1; D gene unclear. The CDR3 length is 13 residues. V was clipped by 3 bases and J by 2 bases, with 10 bases between them. Germline lookup yields CDR1 SQVTM and CDR2 ANQGSEA. This CDR3 reads CSVDPHLNTEAFF. The DNA of the CDR3 is TGCAGCGTTGATCCCCATCTTAACACTGAAGCTTTCTTT.

This clonotype was seen repeatedly, ten times or more. The J gene is TRBJ2-1, the V gene TRBV13; weak D call: TRBD1 (6 bases). The germline gives CDR1 PRHDT, CDR2 FYEKMQ (reference sequence). The CDR3 is 14 amino acids. V shed 4 bases and J shed 7 bases, with 14 bases lying between them. In nucleotides, the CDR3 is TGTGCCAGCAGCTCCCCACAGGGTCTTAATGAGCAGTTCTTC. This translates into CASSSPQGLNEQFF.

This clonotype showed up just a few times. The CDR3 nucleotides read TGCGCCAGCAGCTTGTATGGAGATAGCAATCAGCCCCAGCATTTT. Protein: CASSLYGDSNQPQHF. V usage is TRBV5-1 and J usage is TRBJ1-5; no definite D call. The germline V gene encodes CDR1 SGHRS and CDR2 YFSETQ. With 1 base removed from V and 0 bases from J, the gap between germline ends came to 8 bases. The CDR3 has 15 residues. The whole variable domain, remainder taken from reference TRBV5-1 and TRBJ1-5, is KAGVTQTPRYLIKTRGQQVTLSCSPISGHRSVSWYQQTPGQGLQFLFEYFSETQRNKGNFPGRFSGRQFSNSRSEMNVSTLELGDSALYLCASSLYGDSNQPQHFGDGTRLSIL.

This clonotype showed up many times. V and J are TRBV5-1 and TRBJ2-1, with D tentatively TRBD1 or TRBD2 (6 bases each). The CDR3 runs to 16 residues. Trimming took off 2 bases at V and 9 bases at J, with 21 bases between the two ends. In germline, CDR1 is SGHRS, CDR2 YFSETQ. The DNA for the CDR3 is TGCGCCAGCAGCTTAATGGGGGGCGGCCAGAGTCGTGAGCAGTTCTTC. Translation gives CASSLMGGGQSREQFF.

This clonotype has a count of ten or more. In DNA, the CDR3 is TGTGCCAGCAGCCAAGATGCTAGCGGGGGGTACGAGCAGTACTTC. Its translation: CASSQDASGGYEQYF. The chain has TRBV4-2 and TRBJ2-7, with 11 nucleotides matching TRBD2. CDR1 and CDR2 from the germline V gene are LGHNA and YNFKEQ. CDR3 size: 15 residues. The J segment lost 4 bases and the V segment lost 0 bases, leaving 2 bases of the junction unmatched.

This clonotype was counted many times. The chain couples TRBV7-8 to TRBJ2-2; 9 nucleotides agree with TRBD1. The germline V gene encodes CDR1 SGHVS and CDR2 FQNEAQ. V gave up 0 bases and J gave up 3 bases; unmatched junction bases: 2. The CDR3 is made up of 16 amino acids. CDR3 loop: CASSLAGQGDTGELFF. The DNA of the CDR3 is TGTGCCAGCAGCTTAGCGGGACAGGGAGACACCGGGGAGCTGTTTTTT.

This clonotype was observed at least ten times. The V and J genes are TRBV7-2 and TRBJ2-3; no definite D call. The length of the CDR3 is 14 residues. Germline V gene lookup returns CDR1 SGHTA and CDR2 FQGNSA. Trimming removed 3 bases from V and 2 bases from J, with 9 bases in between. CDR3 in amino acids: CASSLVRSTDTQYF. CDR3 nucleotides: TGTGCCAGCAGCTTGGTCCGATCCACAGATACGCAGTATTTT.

This clonotype showed up many times. V is TRBV28 and J is TRBJ1-1; 7 bases line up with TRBD1. The CDR3 has 16 amino acids. Germline V lookup: CDR1 MDHEN, CDR2 SYDVKM. J lost 0 bases, V lost 6 bases, and 10 bases had no gene match. CDR3 amino acids: CASRYTGVRMNTEAFF. In DNA, the CDR3 is TGTGCCAGCAGGTACACAGGGGTGCGAATGAACACTGAAGCTTTCTTT.

In its sample, this clonotype was seen many times. This chain connects TRBV6-6 to TRBJ2-7; 9 nucleotides line up with TRBD1. Germline assignment: CDR1 MNHNY and CDR2 SVGAGI (reference sequence). J was trimmed by 6 bases and V by 6 bases; bases with no gene match: 9. The CDR3 spans 14 residues. In DNA form, the CDR3 reads TGTGCCAGCAGCCACGGGACAGGGCCGGGCGAGCAGTACTTC. This encodes CASSHGTGPGEQYF.

This clonotype was observed many times. The CDR3 nucleotides read TGTGCCTGGAGGACCGGGTTTGAAGCTTTCTTT. Its protein product is CAWRTGFEAFF. V usage is TRBV30 and J usage is TRBJ1-1, with D hard to call. Germline V gives CDR1 GTSNPN, CDR2 SVGIG (reference sequence). V was shortened by 3 bases and J by 7 bases, with 9 bases between the two germline ends. CDR3 size: 11 residues.

This clonotype was seen ten or more times. This chain links TRBV20-1 with TRBJ2-1; D call uncertain. The V end lost 0 bases, the J end lost 5 bases, and 2 bases lay between the germline ends. Germline assignment: CDR1 DFQATT and CDR2 SNEGSKA (reference sequence). CDR3 size: 11 residues. CDR3 sequence reads: CSAREDNEQFF. Written as DNA, the CDR3 is TGCAGTGCTAGAGAAGACAATGAGCAGTTCTTC.

The table lists this clonotype with many counts. V usage is TRBV6-1 and J usage is TRBJ1-1; D gene unclear. Per germline, CDR1 MNHNS and CDR2 SASEGT. V dropped 1 base and J dropped 8 bases, with 5 bases sitting between them. The CDR3 is made up of 11 amino acids. The CDR3 nucleotides are TGTGCCAGCAGTGAAGTTTCGGAAGCTTTCTTT. This sequence encodes CASSEVSEAFF.

V is TRBV28 and J is TRBJ1-2; weak D call: TRBD1 (6 bases). This CDR3 contains 13 residues. The germline V and J ends were trimmed by 3 bases and 6 bases, with 11 bases remaining between them. CDR1 and CDR2 (germline): MDHEN, SYDVKM. The DNA for the CDR3 is TGTGCCAGCAGTTTTTGGGGGGCGAATGGCTACACCTTC. It translates to CASSFWGANGYTF.

This clonotype was found a few times. This sequence joins TRBV5-1 and TRBJ2-2; the match to TRBD2 covers 7 bases. The CDR3 sequence is 14 residues long. Unmatched junction bases numbered 7, after V lost 5 bases and J lost 6 bases. The V gene's germline CDR1 is SGHRS and CDR2 YFSETQ. The chain's CDR3 is CASRPASGPGELFF. For the CDR3, the DNA is TGCGCCAGCAGGCCGGCTAGCGGTCCCGGGGAGCTGTTTTTT.

Ten or more counts support this clonotype. This rearrangement joins TRBV4-1 to TRBJ2-1; the D is unclear. This CDR3 is built from 14 residues. The ends were cut back, 3 bases at V and 7 bases at J, with 13 bases in the middle. CDR1 and CDR2 (germline): MGHRA, YSYEKL. The CDR3 is CASSHLFLSNEQFF. The CDR3 DNA reads TGCGCCAGCAGCCACCTCTTTCTTAGTAATGAGCAGTTCTTC.

This clonotype is medium-sized (0.01 to 0.1%) within its sample. This chain links TRBV3-1 with TRBJ2-6; D is perhaps TRBD2 (5 bases). The CDR3 sequence is 17 residues long. The V gene's germline CDR1 is LGHDT and CDR2 YNNKEL (reference sequence). V dropped 0 bases and J dropped 2 bases, with 11 bases sitting between them. In nucleotides, the CDR3 is TGTGCCAGCAGCCAAGAAGGGCCCGGGGCTGGGGCCAACGTCCTGACTTTC. Its protein product is CASSQEGPGAGANVLTF. Variable domain in full (rest from reference TRBV3-1 and TRBJ2-6): DTAVSQTPKYLVTQMGNDKSIKCEQNLGHDTMYWYKQDSKKFLKIMFSYNNKELIINETVPNRFSPKSPDKAHLNLHINSLELGDSAVYFCASSQEGPGAGANVLTFGAGSRLTVL.

At least ten counts were recorded for this clonotype. CDR3 residues: CATSDARLVVGYNEQFF. In DNA form, the CDR3 reads TGTGCCACCAGTGATGCGCGACTAGTTGTGGGCTACAATGAGCAGTTCTTC. The chain couples TRBV24-1 to TRBJ2-1; a possible D gene is TRBD2 (6 bases). Trimming removed 3 bases at V and 3 bases at J, with 17 bases between. Germline CDR1 KGHDR, CDR2 SFDVKD. The CDR3 extends over 17 amino acids.

This clonotype was counted many times. This chain joins TRBV9 and TRBJ2-5; 13 bases are a match to TRBD2. The CDR3 contains 16 residues. Germline V gene sequence: CDR1 SGDLS, CDR2 YYNGEE. V trimming: 6 bases; J trimming: 5 bases; junction bases outside the gene matches: 10. The CDR3 here is CASTPGLAGVKETQYF. CDR3 DNA: TGTGCCAGCACCCCCGGACTAGCGGGAGTTAAGGAGACCCAGTACTTC.